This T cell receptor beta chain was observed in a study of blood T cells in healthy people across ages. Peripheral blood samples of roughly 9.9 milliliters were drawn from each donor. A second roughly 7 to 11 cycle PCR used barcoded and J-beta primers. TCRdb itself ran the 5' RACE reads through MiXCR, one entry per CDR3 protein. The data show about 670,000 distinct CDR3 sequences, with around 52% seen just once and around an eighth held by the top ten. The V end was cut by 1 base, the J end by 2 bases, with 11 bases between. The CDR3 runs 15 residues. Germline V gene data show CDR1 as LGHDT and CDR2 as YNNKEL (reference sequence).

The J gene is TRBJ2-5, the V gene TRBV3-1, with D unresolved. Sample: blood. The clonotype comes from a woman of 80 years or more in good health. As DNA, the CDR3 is TGTGCCAGCAGCCAAGGGAGTGGGATTCAAGAGACCCAGTACTTC. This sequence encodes CASSQGSGIQETQYF.